The 18 T cell receptor beta chains listed next were all sequenced from one sample in a study of blood T cell repertoires in COVID-19. Using immunoSEQ multiplex PCR, the repertoire was profiled, and TCRdb retains in-frame clones only, with some absent. This table has some 180,000 clones, about 80% appearing once. Sequencing used peripheral blood. The origin of the receptors is a woman over 75 with acute or convalescent COVID-19.

This clone was recorded a few times. The V and J genes are TRBV4-3 and TRBJ1-2; D is undetermined. Trimming took 0 bases from V and 2 from J, leaving 16 bases between them. The CDR3 is 17 amino acids. Germline V gene data show CDR1 as LGHNA and CDR2 as YSLEER. The CDR3 loop is CASSQESHSNFNYGYTF. In DNA form, the CDR3 reads TGCGCCAGCAGCCAAGAAAGCCACAGCAATTTCAACTATGGCTACACCTTC.

The V and J genes are TRBV6-5 and TRBJ2-2; possible D gene TRBD1, 6 bases. CDR3 size: 14 residues. Germline CDR1 reads MNHEY; CDR2 reads SVGAGI. V lost 8 bases and J 4 bases, leaving 14 bases between the germline ends. The CDR3 protein is CASVQGYFTGELFF. For the CDR3, the DNA is TGTGCCAGCGTACAGGGATACTTCACCGGGGAGCTGTTTTTT.

The J gene is TRBJ1-2, the V gene TRBV2; 8 bases map to TRBD1. Germline V gene lookup returns CDR1 SNHLY and CDR2 FYNNEI. The CDR3 runs to 14 residues. J was trimmed by 7 bases and V by 1 base; bases with no gene match: 5. The CDR3 region is CASSEGQGAPGYTF. The DNA for the CDR3 is TGTGCCAGCAGTGAAGGGCAGGGGGCGCCTGGCTACACCTTC.

This chain connects TRBV7-8 to TRBJ1-1; D may be TRBD1 (5 bases). Germline V gives CDR1 SGHVS, CDR2 FQNEAQ. Trimming shortened V by 5 bases and J by 0 bases, and 7 bases separated the two germline ends. The CDR3 is 13 amino acids. CDR3 amino acids: CASSPGMNTEAFF. In DNA form, the CDR3 reads TGTGCCAGCAGCCCAGGGATGAACACTGAAGCTTTCTTT.

Worth noting for this clone: This sample includes further DNA sequences coding for the same CDR3. The CDR3 region is CASSQEGGRNEQFF. The CDR3 region has the DNA TGCGCCAGCAGCCAAGAGGGAGGGCGGAATGAGCAGTTCTTC. The chain is built from TRBV4-3 and TRBJ2-1; 7 nucleotides match TRBD2. The germline CDR1 and CDR2 sequences are LGHNA and YSLEER. V lost 0 bases and J lost 7; bases outside the gene matches: 3. This CDR3 has 14 amino acids.

This clone is a singleton in its sample. The chain employs TRBV28 and TRBJ2-3; TRBD2 agrees at 12 bases. This CDR3 region has 15 residues. The V segment lost 2 bases and the J segment 5 bases; nucleotides outside the gene matches: 2. CDR1 and CDR2 (germline): MDHEN, SYDVKM. The DNA of the CDR3 is TGTGCCAGCAGTTTACTAGCGGGGGGGCAAGATACGCAGTATTTT. The encoded protein is CASSLLAGGQDTQYF. Full variable domain (outside the CDR3, taken from reference TRBV28 and TRBJ2-3): DVKVTQSSRYLVKRTGEKVFLECVQDMDHENMFWYRQDPGLGLRLIYFSYDVKMKEKGDIPEGYSVSREKKERFSLILESASTNQTSMYLCASSLLAGGQDTQYFGPGTRLTVL.

The J gene is TRBJ2-5, the V gene TRBV28; tentatively, D is TRBD1 (6 bases). This CDR3 is 16 amino acids long. The V end lost 4 bases, the J end lost 4 bases, and 19 bases lay between the germline ends. Germline assignment: CDR1 MDHEN and CDR2 SYDVKM. CDR3: CASSSFTGLGGETQYF. Here the CDR3 DNA reads TGTGCCAGCAGTTCCTTTACAGGGTTAGGAGGAGAGACCCAGTACTTC.

This clone showed up just once. This chain connects TRBV5-1 to TRBJ2-3; weak D call: TRBD2 (5 bases). The germline V gene encodes CDR1 SGHRS and CDR2 YFSETQ. Trimming cost V 5 bases and J 3 bases, with 13 bases left between them. The CDR3 consists of 14 residues. CDR3: CASRIGVETDTQYF. CDR3 DNA sequence: TGCGCCAGCAGAATCGGGGTAGAGACAGATACGCAGTATTTT.

The J gene is TRBJ1-4, the V gene TRBV19; D is perhaps TRBD1 (5 bases). Trimming removed 3 bases at V and 5 bases at J, with 16 bases between. The CDR3 extends over 16 amino acids. Looked up from germline, CDR1 is LNHDA and CDR2 is SQIVND (reference sequence). CDR3 DNA: TGTGCCAGTAGTATCAATCGGGGGACCATAAATGAAAAACTGTTTTTT. It encodes CASSINRGTINEKLFF.

The chain combines TRBV12-3 or TRBV12-4 with TRBJ1-2; the match to TRBD1 covers 7 bases. V was pared by 10 bases and J by 4 bases, with 6 bases of the junction left unmatched. The CDR3 is made up of 12 amino acids. CDR3 sequence: CAIGQVVYGYTF. CDR3 nucleotides: TGTGCCATAGGACAGGTGGTCTATGGCTACACCTTC.

The V call is TRBV5-1, the J call TRBJ2-7; D gene unclear. V shed 0 bases and J shed 4 bases, with 11 bases lying between them. Germline assignment: CDR1 SGHRS and CDR2 YFSETQ. There are 14 residues in the CDR3. CDR3 sequence (DNA): TGCGCCAGCAGCTTGGGGCCGGGTCGGTACGAGCAGTACTTC. Translated: CASSLGPGRYEQYF.

The rearrangement uses TRBV24-1 and TRBJ1-4; 7 bases align to TRBD1. The V segment lost 10 bases and the J segment 2 bases; nucleotides outside the gene matches: 12. This CDR3 is 16 amino acids long. Germline lookup yields CDR1 KGHDR and CDR2 SFDVKD. This CDR3 reads CATARDSLITNEKLFF. Written as DNA, the CDR3 is TGTGCCACGGCCCGGGACAGCCTCATTACTAATGAAAAACTGTTTTTT.

The chain uses TRBV28 and TRBJ2-1; 9 bases map to TRBD2. This CDR3 is 17 amino acids long. Trimming at V came to 5 bases and at J to 7 bases, leaving 15 bases not matched to a gene. CDR1 MDHEN and CDR2 SYDVKM come from the germline V gene. Written as DNA, the CDR3 is TGTGCCAGCAGTCCCTCCCTGGGGGCGGGGGGGTTGAATGAGCAGTTCTTC. Protein sequence: CASSPSLGAGGLNEQFF.

J is TRBJ1-1 and V is TRBV5-4; D remains ambiguous. V lost 4 bases and J 4 bases, leaving 11 bases between the germline ends. The germline V gene has CDR1 SGHNT and CDR2 YYREEE (reference sequence). The CDR3 contains 13 residues. CDR3 loop: CASSLAGTTEAFF. DNA of the CDR3: TGTGCCAGCAGCCTCGCAGGTACCACTGAAGCTTTCTTT.

The chain carries TRBV7-8 and TRBJ2-7; TRBD2 agrees at 9 bases. Losses at the gene ends were 5 bases for V and 7 bases for J; bases not matched to a gene: 18. This CDR3 is 17 amino acids long. Germline lookup yields CDR1 SGHVS and CDR2 FQNEAQ. CDR3 sequence: CASSLKRLAVSSLEQYF. The CDR3 DNA follows: TGTGCCAGCAGCCTGAAAAGACTAGCGGTCTCGAGCTTGGAGCAGTACTTC.

This rearrangement joins TRBV18 to TRBJ2-1, with TRBD2 matching over 9 bases. The CDR3 contains 14 residues. Trimming took 3 bases from V and 7 from J; bases not matched to a gene: 4. Germline V gene data show CDR1 as KGHSH and CDR2 as LQKENI. The CDR3 spells CASSPPSGINEQFF. CDR3 nucleotide sequence: TGTGCCAGCTCACCCCCTAGCGGGATTAATGAGCAGTTCTTC.

This chain joins TRBV19 and TRBJ1-1; TRBD1 matches 12 bases. The CDR3 contains 16 residues. CDR1 LNHDA and CDR2 SQIVND come from the germline V gene (reference sequence). The V gene end was trimmed by 5 bases and the J gene end by 1 base; junction bases not matched to a gene: 5. CDR3 nucleotides: TGTGCCAGTAGTGGGACAGGGGGCGTTGAGAACACTGAAGCTTTCTTT. Encoded protein: CASSGTGGVENTEAFF.

V is TRBV5-6 and J is TRBJ2-5; D remains ambiguous. V lost 0 bases, J lost 3 bases, and 12 bases lay in between. The CDR3 has 15 residues. Germline CDR1 reads SGHDT; CDR2 reads YYEEEE. In DNA form, the CDR3 reads TGTGCCAGCAGCTTGGTGAGAGGCACCAAAGAGACCCAGTACTTC. As protein: CASSLVRGTKETQYF.